Presented here are 14 T cell receptor beta chains from one specimen sequenced in a study of cytomegalovirus exposure and HLA in healthy donors. Vbeta (60) and Jbeta (13) primers were used in the PCR. Assay: immunoSEQ multiplex PCR; the TCRdb copy retains only in-frame clones and omits some. The table has 150,000 to 200,000 clones, 80% to 90% seen once; the top ten hold about 6%. Sequencing was done on a sample of PBMCs. The receptors were sampled from a man in his fifties in good health and CMV-seropositive.

Only one count was recorded for this clone. The rearrangement uses TRBV28 and TRBJ2-1; 7 bases are shared with TRBD2. The junction had 12 bases not matched to a gene; V was cut back by 6 bases and J by 13 bases. This CDR3 has 13 residues. Germline CDR1 reads MDHEN; CDR2 reads SYDVKM. The DNA of the CDR3 is TGTGCCAGCAGCTCTAGACTAGCTGCAGATCAGTTCTTC. Protein product: CASSSRLAADQFF.

The V gene is TRBV10-3, the J gene TRBJ2-3, with 15 bases lining up with TRBD2. Trimming cost V 6 bases and J 3 bases; bases outside gene matches: 4. This CDR3 region has 16 residues. The V gene's germline CDR1 is ENHRY and CDR2 SYGVKD. The chain's CDR3 is CAISPGTSGRTDTQYF. The CDR3 DNA sequence: TGTGCCATCAGCCCCGGGACTAGCGGGAGGACAGATACGCAGTATTTT.

The rearrangement joins TRBV7-2 to TRBJ2-1; 10 positions agree with TRBD2. The germline V gene encodes CDR1 SGHTA and CDR2 FQGNSA. With 2 bases clipped from V and 5 bases from J, the junction kept 15 bases outside the gene matches. The CDR3 length is 19 residues. The CDR3: CASSLPGTISGGANNEQFF. DNA of the CDR3: TGTGCCAGCAGCTTACCAGGGACTATCAGCGGGGGGGCTAACAATGAGCAGTTCTTC.

V usage is TRBV19 and J usage is TRBJ1-2; no clear D. The CDR3 spans 13 residues. Trimming took off 7 bases at V and 2 bases at J, with 11 bases between the two ends. The germline V gene has CDR1 LNHDA and CDR2 SQIVND (reference sequence). The CDR3: CASTRVPNYGYTF. The CDR3 DNA reads as TGTGCCAGTACGAGGGTACCCAACTATGGCTACACCTTC.

The rearrangement links TRBV19 to TRBJ1-2; TRBD1 matches 10 bases. Trimming cost V 6 bases and J 7 bases; bases outside gene matches: 5. The CDR3 is made up of 13 amino acids. CDR1 is LNHDA, CDR2 SQIVND, per germline (reference sequence). CDR3 residues: CASRGTGVGGYTF. The CDR3 bases are TGTGCCAGTAGAGGGACAGGGGTAGGTGGCTACACCTTC.

The chain carries TRBV11-2 and TRBJ2-1; TRBD1 matches at 7 bases. Germline loops: CDR1 SGHAT, CDR2 FQNNGV. The CDR3 is 19 residues long. With V trimmed by 4 bases and J by 4 bases, 19 bases remained unmatched. The CDR3 sequence: CASSSPPDRDLIEYNEQFF. Here the CDR3 DNA reads TGTGCCAGCAGCTCCCCTCCCGACAGGGACCTTATCGAGTACAATGAGCAGTTCTTC.

The CDR3 spells CASLLAGYSYEQYV. The CDR3 nucleotides read TGTGCCTCCCTTCTCGCAGGTTATTCCTACGAGCAGTACGTC. The genes are TRBV21-1 and TRBJ2-7; TRBD1, the table's D call, lacks a check against the DNA. TRBV21-1 is labeled a pseudogene. There are 14 residues in the CDR3.

Written as DNA, the CDR3 is TGTGCCAGCAGCTTATCAGGGATGGGTGAAAAACTGTTTTTT. Residues: CASSLSGMGEKLFF. V gene TRBV7-9 combines with J gene TRBJ1-4; D is possibly TRBD1 (5 bases). V was cut by 2 bases and J by 7 bases, with 11 bases left in between. Germline V lookup: CDR1 SEHNR, CDR2 FQNEAQ (reference sequence). This CDR3 is 14 amino acids long.

This clone was found once. The gene calls are TRBV9 and TRBJ1-3; D is perhaps TRBD1 (6 bases). V gave up 0 bases and J gave up 3 bases, with 10 bases separating them. This CDR3 is 15 amino acids long. Germline loops: CDR1 SGDLS, CDR2 YYNGEE. The CDR3 coding sequence is TGTGCCAGCAGCGTAGCGGGGGGCGGTGGAAACACCATATATTTT. Protein: CASSVAGGGGNTIYF.

The V gene is TRBV5-1, the J gene TRBJ1-6, with 12 bases aligning to TRBD1. J was trimmed by 6 bases and V by 0 bases; bases with no gene match: 10. Germline V gives CDR1 SGHRS, CDR2 YFSETQ. The length of the CDR3 is 19 residues. CDR3 region: CASSLVRMGTGGTNSPLHF. The CDR3 nucleotides are TGCGCCAGCAGCTTGGTACGAATGGGGACAGGGGGCACTAATTCACCCCTCCACTTT.

For this clone: The sample holds other DNA sequences that translate to the same CDR3. Here the CDR3 DNA reads TGTGCCAGCAGCTTGGGGACAGGCAATCAGCCCCAGCATTTT. This codes for CASSLGTGNQPQHF. The V call is TRBV5-4, the J call TRBJ1-5; a possible D gene is TRBD1 (6 bases). V lost 0 bases, J lost 2 bases, and 6 bases lay in between. Germline V lookup: CDR1 SGHNT, CDR2 YYREEE (reference sequence). The CDR3 runs 14 residues.

The chain joins TRBV5-8 to TRBJ1-1; a possible D gene is TRBD1 (5 bases). CDR3 length: 12 amino acids. Deletions cut 4 bases from V and 7 bases from J, with 11 bases between. Germline V lookup: CDR1 SGHTS, CDR2 YDEGEE. The CDR3 region has the DNA TGTGCCAGCAGCCTCTGGGGGGGTGAAGCTTTCTTT. Translation: CASSLWGGEAFF.

The V gene is TRBV6-1, the J gene TRBJ2-7, with D maybe TRBD1 (5 bases). Germline V gene lookup returns CDR1 MNHNS and CDR2 SASEGT. CDR3 length: 15 amino acids. Trimming pared 0 bases from V and 1 base from J, leaving 10 bases between. The CDR3 sequence is CASSEAGAPSYEQYF. In nucleotides, the CDR3 is TGTGCCAGCAGTGAAGCAGGGGCCCCGTCCTACGAGCAGTACTTC.

The chain couples TRBV10-3 to TRBJ2-1, with TRBD2 matching 8 bases. CDR3 length: 16 residues. Germline V lookup: CDR1 ENHRY, CDR2 SYGVKD. V shed 2 bases, J shed 0 bases, and the junction held 3 bases outside the gene matches. This CDR3 reads CAISEPGTSSYNEQFF. The CDR3 DNA sequence: TGTGCCATCAGTGAGCCTGGGACTAGCTCCTACAATGAGCAGTTCTTC.